The source of this T cell receptor beta chain is a study of blood T cell repertoires in COVID-19. Study processing details: Nucleated cell number was recorded as an estimate derived from reference gene primer amplification. Data came from immunoSEQ multiplex PCR; TCRdb stores just in-frame clones and leaves some out. V, J and clone size are taken as reported in that table, and D and trimming were inferred from the DNA itself. Of some 290,000 clones listed, around 86% are singletons. Deletions cut 2 bases from V and 1 base from J, with 5 bases between. This CDR3 contains 13 residues. CDR1 and CDR2 (germline): SGHVS, FQNEAQ.

V and J are TRBV7-8 and TRBJ1-1; no firm D call. Source material: peripheral blood. The receptor's source is a man aged 18 to 30 with active or convalescent COVID-19. The CDR3 nucleotides read TGTGCCAGCAGCTTAACGGGGAACACTGAAGCTTTCTTT. As protein: CASSLTGNTEAFF. Drawing the rest from reference TRBV7-8 and TRBJ1-1, the complete variable domain is GAGVSQSPRYKVAKRGQDVALRCDPISGHVSLFWYQQALGQGPEFLTYFQNEAQLDKSGLPSDRFFAERPEGSVSTLKIQRTQQEDSAVYLCASSLTGNTEAFFGQGTRLTVV.